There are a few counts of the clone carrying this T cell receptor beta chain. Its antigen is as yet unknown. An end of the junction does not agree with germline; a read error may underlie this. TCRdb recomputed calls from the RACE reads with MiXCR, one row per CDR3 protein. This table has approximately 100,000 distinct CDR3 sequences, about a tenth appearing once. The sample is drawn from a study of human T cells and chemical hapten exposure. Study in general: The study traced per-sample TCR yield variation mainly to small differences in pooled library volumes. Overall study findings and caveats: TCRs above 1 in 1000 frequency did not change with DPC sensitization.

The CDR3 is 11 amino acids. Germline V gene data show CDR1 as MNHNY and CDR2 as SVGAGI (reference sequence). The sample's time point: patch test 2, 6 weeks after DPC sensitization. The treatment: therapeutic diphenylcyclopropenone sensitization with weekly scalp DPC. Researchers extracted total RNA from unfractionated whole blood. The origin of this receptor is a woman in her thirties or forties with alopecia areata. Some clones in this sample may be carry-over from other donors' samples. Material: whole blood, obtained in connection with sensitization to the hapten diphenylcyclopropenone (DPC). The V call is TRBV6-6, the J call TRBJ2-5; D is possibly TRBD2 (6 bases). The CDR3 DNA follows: TGCGCCGCGGGATCCAAAGAGACCCAGTACTTC. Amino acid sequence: CAAGSKETQYF.